The TCR beta chain described here comes from a study of cytomegalovirus exposure and HLA in healthy donors. Study-level information: The 120 validation repertoires, a later analysis reported, used the same platform as the roughly 660 repertoires from the first cohort. Whole-study findings and limits: Both high specificity and high sensitivity reportedly marked the classifier's diagnosis of cytomegalovirus status. While the bulk of TCR sequences proved rare, some public TCRs turned up in many donors. Listed as cytomegalovirus-associated were 164 TCR beta chains.

This CDR3 spans 14 amino acids. Germline CDR1 SQVTM, CDR2 ANQGSEA. V shed 5 bases and J shed 0 bases, with 11 bases lying between them. As concerns this clone: The target antigen is unknown.

Profiling relied on immunoSEQ multiplex PCR, and the TCRdb table lists in-frame clones only, not all of them. This table holds under 200,000 clones, roughly nine tenths found once. The receptor's source is a woman aged 18-29 years in good health and CMV-seropositive. The chain combines TRBV29-1 with TRBJ2-1; D uncertain. The sequenced sample was PBMCs. The DNA for the CDR3 is TGCAGCGTTACCCTTCCCTACTCCTACAATGAGCAGTTCTTC. It is translated as CSVTLPYSYNEQFF.